This T cell receptor (beta chain) was retrieved from a study of control samples from healthy donors and cancer patients. The data were produced by immunoSEQ multiplex PCR, yet TCRdb's version contains in-frame clones alone and is incomplete. The sample has about 89,000 clones; about 89% are singletons. CDR3 length: 20 amino acids. J was trimmed by 0 bases and V by 4 bases; bases with no gene match: 14. The germline V gene encodes CDR1 SGHRS and CDR2 YFSETQ. Material for sequencing was blood. The TCR originated in a young man in good health. This rearrangement joins TRBV5-1 to TRBJ2-1; 12 bases line up with TRBD1. The CDR3 coding sequence is TGCGCCAGCAGCCCGGAAGGGACAGGGGGCTACTTTAGCTCCTACAATGAGCAGTTCTTC. Amino acid sequence: CASSPEGTGGYFSSYNEQFF.